A selection of T cell receptor beta chains follows, all from one sample in a study of cytomegalovirus exposure and HLA in healthy donors. The table came from immunoSEQ multiplex PCR; TCRdb's copy has only in-frame clones and leaves some out. The sample has some 180,000 clones, less than 80% seen once. Source material: PBMCs. Source of these receptors: a woman in her 30s in good health and CMV-seropositive. Both conserved end residues are part of each CDR3. The D gene is left open where the match is weak. Size values are once, few and many counts, or a class for expanded clones, and some rows have none.

J: TRBJ2-5; D: NA; V: TRBV10-3; size: NA; DNA: TGTGCCATCAGTTCGACAGAAAAAGAGACCCAGTACTTC; CDR3: CAISSTEKETQYF
J: TRBJ1-2; D: NA; V: TRBV6-5; size: NA; DNA: TGTGCCAGCAGTTCGAAGGGGGACGGCTACACCTTC; CDR3: CASSSKGDGYTF
J: TRBJ2-7; D: TRBD2; V: TRBV4-3; size: NA; DNA: TGCGCCAGCAGCCAAGAGCTAGCGGGAGCATGGGAGCAGTACTTC; CDR3: CASSQELAGAWEQYF
J: TRBJ1-6; D: NA; V: TRBV27; size: NA; DNA: TGTGCCAGCAGTTTACGGGGATTAAGTTCACCCCTCCACTTT; CDR3: CASSLRGLSSPLHF
J: TRBJ2-1; D: NA; V: TRBV13; size: NA; DNA: TGTGCCAGCAGCCAAGGGGGTGGTCACAATGAGCAGTTCTTC; CDR3: CASSQGGGHNEQFF
J: TRBJ2-3; D: TRBD2; V: TRBV6-1; size: NA; DNA: TGTGCCAGCAGTGAAGTTAGCGGGAGTGTAAATACGCAGTATTTT; CDR3: CASSEVSGSVNTQYF
J: TRBJ2-1; D: TRBD2; V: TRBV2; size: NA; DNA: TGTGCCACCACACACACGACTAGCGGGAGTATTAATGAGCAGTTCTTC; CDR3: CATTHTTSGSINEQFF
J: TRBJ2-2; D: NA; V: TRBV27; size: NA; DNA: TGTGCCAGCAGTTTAGAAGTTTGGCCGGGGACCGGGGAGCTGTTTTTT; CDR3: CASSLEVWPGTGELFF
J: TRBJ1-5; D: NA; V: TRBV11-2; size: NA; DNA: TGTGCCAGCAGCTTACAGCGAGGTCAGCCCCAGCATTTT; CDR3: CASSLQRGQPQHF
J: TRBJ2-3; D: NA; V: TRBV10-1; size: once; DNA: TGCGCCAGCAGTGCACAGGGCACAGATACGCAGTATTTT; CDR3: CASSAQGTDTQYF
J: TRBJ2-7; D: TRBD1; V: TRBV19; size: NA; DNA: TGTGCCAGTAGTAAGCAGGGGGCCTCCTACGAGCAGTACTTC; CDR3: CASSKQGASYEQYF
J: TRBJ2-3; D: NA; V: TRBV5-4; size: NA; DNA: TGTGCCAGCAGCTTGGCCGGTGGTAGCGGCACAGATACGCAGTATTTT; CDR3: CASSLAGGSGTDTQYF
J: TRBJ2-3; D: TRBD2; V: TRBV10-3; size: NA; DNA: TGTGCCGTCCAGCTTGGGACTAGCGCAGATACGCAGTATTTT; CDR3: CAVQLGTSADTQYF
J: TRBJ2-5; D: NA; V: TRBV7-2; size: NA; DNA: TGTGCCAGCAGCTCGGTCCAAGAGACCCAGTACTTC; CDR3: CASSSVQETQYF
J: TRBJ2-3; D: NA; V: TRBV11-3; size: NA; DNA: TGTGCCAGCAGCTATCTTCAGGATATCAATACGCAGTATTTT; CDR3: CASSYLQDINTQYF
J: TRBJ1-1; D: TRBD1; V: TRBV27; size: NA; DNA: TGTGCCAGCAGTTTACAAGACAGGGCTGAAGCTTTCTTT; CDR3: CASSLQDRAEAFF
J: TRBJ1-1; D: NA; V: TRBV7-9; size: NA; DNA: TGTGCCAGCACCCCGAGGGCAGTCGGGACAATGGGAACTGAAGCTTTCTTT; CDR3: CASTPRAVGTMGTEAFF
J: TRBJ1-1; D: NA; V: TRBV5-1; size: NA; DNA: TGCGCCAGCAGCTCCTATATGAACACTGAAGCTTTCTTT; CDR3: CASSSYMNTEAFF
J: TRBJ2-1; D: NA; V: TRBV28; size: few; DNA: TGTGCCAGCAGTCTTCAGGGTAATGAGCAGTTCTTC; CDR3: CASSLQGNEQFF
J: TRBJ2-3; D: TRBD2; V: TRBV5-8; size: few; DNA: TGTGCCAGCAGCCAGCGGGGCCCCACAGATACGCAGTATTTT; CDR3: CASSQRGPTDTQYF
J: TRBJ2-6; D: NA; V: TRBV5-1; size: once; DNA: TGCGCCAGCAGCCCACGCGGACAAGGTCTCTCTGGGGCCAACGTCCTGACTTTC; CDR3: CASSPRGQGLSGANVLTF
J: TRBJ1-1; D: TRBD1; V: TRBV18; size: NA; DNA: TGTGCCAGCTCACTCCCAGGGGGCAGTACTACTTTCTTT; CDR3: CASSLPGGSTTFF
J: TRBJ2-5; D: TRBD2; V: TRBV30; size: NA; DNA: TGTGCCTGGAGTGTTGGCGGGGGGTTAGGGACCCAGTACTTC; CDR3: CAWSVGGGLGTQYF
J: TRBJ2-7; D: TRBD1; V: TRBV7-9; size: NA; DNA: TGTGCCAGCAGCACGGGACAGAGGTTGGAGCAGTACTTC; CDR3: CASSTGQRLEQYF
J: TRBJ2-7; D: TRBD1; V: TRBV29-1; size: few; DNA: TGCAGCGTTGCTTTCGGGACAGTGACCTACGAGCAGTACTTC; CDR3: CSVAFGTVTYEQYF
J: TRBJ2-7; D: TRBD2; V: TRBV25-1; size: NA; DNA: TGTGCCAGCAGTGTGTCTAGCGGCTACGAGCAGTACTTC; CDR3: CASSVSSGYEQYF
J: TRBJ2-5; D: TRBD2; V: TRBV4-1; size: NA; DNA: TGCGCCAGCAGCCCGCCGGGACTAGCGGACCAAGAGACCCAGTACTTC; CDR3: CASSPPGLADQETQYF
J: TRBJ1-2; D: TRBD1; V: TRBV9; size: NA; DNA: TGTGCCAGCAGCGCCACAGGGGGCAGAAATGGCTACACCTTC; CDR3: CASSATGGRNGYTF
J: TRBJ1-1; D: NA; V: TRBV4-3; size: NA; DNA: TGCGCCAGCAGCCATAGCAGGGGCGCAGGTCCCTTGAACACTGAAGCTTTCTTT; CDR3: CASSHSRGAGPLNTEAFF
J: TRBJ2-5; D: NA; V: TRBV2; size: few; DNA: TGTGCCAGCAGTTGGACAGAAGAGACCCAGTACTTC; CDR3: CASSWTEETQYF
J: TRBJ1-2; D: NA; V: TRBV19; size: few; DNA: TGTGCCAGTAGTACAATACCAGGAAACTATGGCTACACCTTC; CDR3: CASSTIPGNYGYTF
J: TRBJ1-5; D: NA; V: TRBV19; size: once; DNA: TGTGCCAGTAGTCCCTTTGGAGTCAGCAATCAGCCCCAGCATTTT; CDR3: CASSPFGVSNQPQHF
J: TRBJ1-5; D: NA; V: TRBV27; size: once; DNA: TGTGCCAGCAGTTTGAGTAGCAATCAGCCCCAGCATTTT; CDR3: CASSLSSNQPQHF
J: TRBJ1-2; D: TRBD1; V: TRBV10-3; size: NA; DNA: TGTGCCATCAGTGACAGGGGGCACGGCTATGGCTACACCTTC; CDR3: CAISDRGHGYGYTF
J: TRBJ2-7; D: NA; V: TRBV11-3; size: few; DNA: TGTGCCAGCAGCTTCCGGGACACTTCCTACGAGCAGTACTTC; CDR3: CASSFRDTSYEQYF
J: TRBJ2-5; D: NA; V: TRBV6-6; size: NA; DNA: TGTGCCAGCAGTCTAGCGGAGACCCAGTACTTC; CDR3: CASSLAETQYF
J: TRBJ1-1; D: NA; V: TRBV5-1; size: NA; DNA: TGCGCCAGCAGCATACAGGGCCTGGGCACTGAAGCTTTCTTT; CDR3: CASSIQGLGTEAFF
J: TRBJ2-1; D: TRBD1; V: TRBV6-5; size: NA; DNA: TGTGCCAGCAAAACCGGGACAGGGTCGAGTAATGAGCAGTTCTTC; CDR3: CASKTGTGSSNEQFF
J: TRBJ2-1; D: NA; V: TRBV2; size: NA; DNA: TGTGCCAGCACGGGGGGCCCTCTCTACAATGAGCAGTTCTTC; CDR3: CASTGGPLYNEQFF
J: TRBJ2-5; D: NA; V: TRBV5-1; size: NA; DNA: TGCGCCAGCAGCGGGGGACAAATGGGAGAGACCCAGTACTTC; CDR3: CASSGGQMGETQYF
J: TRBJ2-7; D: NA; V: TRBV4-3; size: NA; DNA: TGCGCCAGCAGCCAAGGGAGGAGCTCCTACGAGCAGTACTTC; CDR3: CASSQGRSSYEQYF
J: TRBJ1-2; D: TRBD1; V: TRBV7-9; size: NA; DNA: TGTGCCAGCAGCGTTTCCGGGACAGGAGGCAGAGGGCCTAACTATGGCTACACCTTC; CDR3: CASSVSGTGGRGPNYGYTF
J: TRBJ2-1; D: NA; V: TRBV5-5; size: NA; DNA: TGTGCCAGCAGCCCCCCGGCGGGGCCTTCCTACAATGAGCAGTTCTTC; CDR3: CASSPPAGPSYNEQFF
J: TRBJ2-7; D: NA; V: TRBV27; size: once; DNA: TGTGCCAGCAGTTTACGGACAGCCACCTACGAGCAGTACTTC; CDR3: CASSLRTATYEQYF
J: TRBJ1-4; D: NA; V: TRBV7-9; size: NA; DNA: TGTTCCAGCAGCTCCCAAGAAAAACTGTTTTTT; CDR3: CSSSSQEKLFF
J: TRBJ2-1; D: TRBD2; V: TRBV5-4; size: NA; DNA: TGTGCCAGCACTAAGGGCGGTGGACGGGGGGTAAATGAGCAGTTCTTC; CDR3: CASTKGGGRGVNEQFF
J: TRBJ1-5; D: TRBD1; V: TRBV5-1; size: once; DNA: TGCGCCAGCAGCTTCAGGGGGGGCAATCAGCCCCAGCATTTT; CDR3: CASSFRGGNQPQHF
J: TRBJ2-7; D: TRBD2; V: TRBV10-3; size: NA; DNA: TGTGCCATACGCGGGACTAGCGGGAGAAATTTGTCCTACGAGCAGTACTTC; CDR3: CAIRGTSGRNLSYEQYF
J: TRBJ1-2; D: TRBD1; V: TRBV29-1; size: NA; DNA: TGCAGCGTTGAAGATGGGACAGGGCTTCGGGGCTACACCTTC; CDR3: CSVEDGTGLRGYTF
J: TRBJ1-1; D: NA; V: TRBV6-1; size: NA; DNA: TGTGCCAGCAGTGGCATGACGGGAGGGCCGCACACTGAAGCTTTCTTT; CDR3: CASSGMTGGPHTEAFF
J: TRBJ1-5; D: NA; V: TRBV10-2; size: NA; DNA: TGCGCCAGCAGTGAGTCTCTCGAGTTCAATCAGCCCCAGCATTTT; CDR3: CASSESLEFNQPQHF
J: TRBJ1-1; D: NA; V: TRBV19; size: NA; DNA: TGTGCCAGTAAGCTCGAATGGGCAACTGAAGCTTTCTTT; CDR3: CASKLEWATEAFF
J: TRBJ1-4; D: TRBD1; V: TRBV7-9; size: NA; DNA: TGTGCCAGCAGCTTAGGGACAGGGTCAAATGAAAAACTGTTTTTT; CDR3: CASSLGTGSNEKLFF
J: TRBJ2-7; D: TRBD1; V: TRBV6-5; size: NA; DNA: TGTGCCAGCAGTTACGCGGCCGGGACAGGAGGCTACGAGCAGTACTTC; CDR3: CASSYAAGTGGYEQYF
J: TRBJ1-2; D: TRBD1; V: TRBV27; size: NA; DNA: TGTGCCAGCAGTTTATCGTCGACAGGGTGGGCCTATGGCTACACCTTC; CDR3: CASSLSSTGWAYGYTF
J: TRBJ2-3; D: TRBD1; V: TRBV30; size: once; DNA: TGTGCCTGGAGTTCCGGGACAGGGGGCTTGGTAGATACGCAGTATTTT; CDR3: CAWSSGTGGLVDTQYF
J: TRBJ1-4; D: NA; V: TRBV19; size: NA; DNA: TGTGCCAGTAGGAGGGAAGCAACTAATGAAAAACTGTTTTTT; CDR3: CASRREATNEKLFF
J: TRBJ2-5; D: TRBD1; V: TRBV7-7; size: NA; DNA: TGTGCCAGCAGCCCCTGGACAGGGAGGTCAGAGACCCAGTACTTC; CDR3: CASSPWTGRSETQYF